The rows below give T cell receptor beta chains drawn from one sample of a study of cytomegalovirus exposure and HLA in healthy donors. Assay: immunoSEQ multiplex PCR; the TCRdb copy retains only in-frame clones and omits some. The data show roughly 71,000 clones, approximately 80% seen once. What was sequenced was PBMCs. These receptors were collected from a girl aged 5 to 17 in good health and CMV-seropositive. Both conserved end residues are trimmed from each CDR3. Rows give clone size only sometimes, using once, few, many, or a class for an expanded clone.

v_call: TRBV5-1
j_call: TRBJ2-1
clone_size: NA
cdr3_aa: ASSAGQGNEQF

v_call: TRBV6-4
j_call: TRBJ2-1
clone_size: NA
cdr3_aa: ASSEVGFSNEQF

v_call: TRBV6-5
j_call: TRBJ1-2
clone_size: few
cdr3_aa: ASTLDPGTGVYT

v_call: TRBV5-1
j_call: TRBJ2-7
clone_size: NA
cdr3_aa: ASSQSRPGGLRGEQY

v_call: TRBV28
j_call: TRBJ2-7
clone_size: NA
cdr3_aa: ASNRGAHDEQY

v_call: TRBV2
j_call: TRBJ1-1
clone_size: once
cdr3_aa: ASSEALGAEAF

v_call: TRBV25-1
j_call: TRBJ1-6
clone_size: NA
cdr3_aa: ASSGGGLFYNSPLH

v_call: TRBV5-6
j_call: TRBJ2-2
clone_size: NA
cdr3_aa: ASSTEGRGELF

v_call: TRBV28
j_call: TRBJ1-2
clone_size: NA
cdr3_aa: ASTEGGVSYGYT

v_call: TRBV6-1
j_call: TRBJ2-1
clone_size: NA
cdr3_aa: ASRPAGGIYNEQF

v_call: TRBV6-5
j_call: TRBJ1-4
clone_size: NA
cdr3_aa: ASSYSQGASEKLF

v_call: TRBV11-2
j_call: TRBJ2-2
clone_size: NA
cdr3_aa: ASSLISTGELF

v_call: TRBV10-1
j_call: TRBJ1-4
clone_size: NA
cdr3_aa: ASSEGAGNEKLF

v_call: TRBV5-4
j_call: TRBJ2-7
clone_size: NA
cdr3_aa: ASSVPGQLV

v_call: TRBV19
j_call: TRBJ1-1
clone_size: NA
cdr3_aa: ASTHRQGGGNTEAF

v_call: TRBV4-1
j_call: TRBJ1-1
clone_size: NA
cdr3_aa: ASSTKGSLGISEAF

v_call: TRBV28
j_call: TRBJ1-4
clone_size: NA
cdr3_aa: ASSPGTSTNEKLF

v_call: TRBV9
j_call: TRBJ1-6
clone_size: NA
cdr3_aa: ASSVVGSNSPLH

v_call: TRBV15
j_call: TRBJ2-7
clone_size: NA
cdr3_aa: ATSSTYEQY

v_call: TRBV29-1
j_call: TRBJ1-2
clone_size: NA
cdr3_aa: SASGGPDGYT

v_call: TRBV6-6
j_call: TRBJ1-3
clone_size: few
cdr3_aa: ASSYSVQSFWY

v_call: TRBV6-5
j_call: TRBJ2-5
clone_size: few
cdr3_aa: ASRLLAGETQY

v_call: TRBV29-1
j_call: TRBJ1-1
clone_size: NA
cdr3_aa: SVRQGARDTEAF

v_call: TRBV10-3
j_call: TRBJ2-1
clone_size: NA
cdr3_aa: AISESAPNEQF

v_call: TRBV30
j_call: TRBJ1-5
clone_size: few
cdr3_aa: AWSEQINQPQH

v_call: TRBV19
j_call: TRBJ2-1
clone_size: NA
cdr3_aa: ASSISGPNEQF